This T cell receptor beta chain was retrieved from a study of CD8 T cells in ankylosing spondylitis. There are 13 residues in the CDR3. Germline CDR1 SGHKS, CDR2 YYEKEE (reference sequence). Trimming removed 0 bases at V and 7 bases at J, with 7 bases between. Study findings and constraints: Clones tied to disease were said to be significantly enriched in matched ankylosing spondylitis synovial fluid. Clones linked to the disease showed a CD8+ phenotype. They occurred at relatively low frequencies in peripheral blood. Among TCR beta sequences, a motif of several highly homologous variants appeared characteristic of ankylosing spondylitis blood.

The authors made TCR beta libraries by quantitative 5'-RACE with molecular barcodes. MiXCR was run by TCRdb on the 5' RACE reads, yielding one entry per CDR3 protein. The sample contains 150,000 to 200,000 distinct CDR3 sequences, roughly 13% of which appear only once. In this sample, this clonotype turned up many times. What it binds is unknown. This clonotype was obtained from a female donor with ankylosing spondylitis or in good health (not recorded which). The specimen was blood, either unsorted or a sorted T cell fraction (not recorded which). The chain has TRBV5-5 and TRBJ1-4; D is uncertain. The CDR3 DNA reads TGTGCCAGCAGCTTGGGCGTATCTGAAAAACTGTTTTTT. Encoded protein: CASSLGVSEKLFF.